One sample yielded the 5 T cell receptor beta chains listed below, sequenced in a study of cytomegalovirus exposure and HLA in healthy donors. In the PCR, 60 Vbeta and 13 Jbeta primers were used. Only in-frame clones appear in the TCRdb table, and some are missing; sequencing was by immunoSEQ multiplex PCR. This sample carries roughly 200,000 clones, 82% of them seen once, and the ten largest clones take more than 0.45%. Input material: PBMCs. Source of these receptors: a woman between 50 and 59 years old in good health and CMV-seronegative.

This clone was detected only a few times. This sequence joins TRBV28 and TRBJ2-7; the match to TRBD2 covers 11 bases. The CDR3 covers 15 residues. V was clipped by 1 base and J by 5 bases; unmatched bases: 4. Germline values: CDR1 MDHEN, CDR2 SYDVKM. CDR3 in DNA: TGTGCCAGCAGTTTATTAGCGGGAGGGAAGGACGAGCAGTACTTC. Amino acids: CASSLLAGGKDEQYF.

This rearrangement joins TRBV10-3 to TRBJ2-7; 9 nucleotides line up with TRBD2. V was clipped by 3 bases and J by 3 bases; unmatched bases: 6. The CDR3 extends over 15 amino acids. Per germline, CDR1 ENHRY and CDR2 SYGVKD. The CDR3 loop reads CAISDGSGSFYEQYF. DNA for the CDR3: TGTGCCATCAGTGATGGTAGCGGGAGCTTCTACGAGCAGTACTTC.

J is TRBJ2-1 and V is TRBV6-5, with 7 bases matching TRBD2. CDR1 is MNHEY and CDR2 is SVGAGI in the germline V gene. This CDR3 contains 14 residues. V was pared by 8 bases and J by 6 bases, with 10 bases of the junction left unmatched. The CDR3 spells CASGGREGSNEQFF. In DNA, the CDR3 is TGTGCCAGCGGGGGGAGGGAAGGTAGCAATGAGCAGTTCTTC.

V and J are TRBV2 and TRBJ2-3; a weak D match, TRBD1 (6 bases). Germline CDR1 is SNHLY and CDR2 is FYNNEI. CDR3 length: 14 amino acids. V lost 7 bases and J lost 2, with 13 bases in between. The CDR3 loop is CASNRAGTTDTQYF. CDR3 DNA: TGTGCCAGCAACAGGGCAGGGACCACAGATACGCAGTATTTT.

The chain couples TRBV11-2 to TRBJ2-1; D possibly corresponds to TRBD2 (5 bases). This CDR3 spans 15 amino acids. Per germline, CDR1 SGHAT and CDR2 FQNNGV. V shed 0 bases and J shed 10 bases, with 16 bases lying between them. The CDR3 DNA is TGTGCCAGCAGCTTAGATCTCGGGGTCTTCAGGGAGCAGTTCTTC. This gives the protein CASSLDLGVFREQFF.